The T cell receptor beta chain under discussion was sequenced for a study of OX40 agonist ivuxolimab in advanced cancers. CDR3 length: 12 residues. Germline values: CDR1 SGDLS, CDR2 YYNGEE. The V and J ends lost 4 bases and 4 bases respectively, with 7 bases between them. This clone has only one observation. Repertoires were generated with immunoSEQ multiplex PCR, while TCRdb's copy carries only in-frame clones and drops some. The table includes around 85,000 clones, around 90% detected once. The receptor's source is an adult with an advanced solid tumor such as melanoma, head and neck, liver or kidney cancer. This chain links TRBV9 with TRBJ2-3; no firm D call. The starting material was CD4+ or CD8+ T cells sorted from blood, obtained in a trial of the OX40 agonist ivuxolimab. CDR3 sequence (DNA): TGTGCCAGCAGCTCCGCAGCAGATACGCAGTATTTT. Residues: CASSSAADTQYF.